Sequencing of this TCR beta chain was carried out in a study of blood T cell repertoires in COVID-19. Germline lookup yields CDR1 SGHAT and CDR2 FQNNGV. Trimming took 5 bases from V and 1 from J, leaving 8 bases between them. The CDR3 has 13 amino acids. The data were produced by immunoSEQ multiplex PCR, yet TCRdb's version contains in-frame clones alone and is incomplete. The repertoire holds just under 150,000 clones, with approximately 87% as singletons. This receptor was identified in a woman aged 45-59 years with active or convalescent COVID-19. Sequencing was done on a sample of peripheral blood. This rearrangement joins TRBV11-2 to TRBJ1-1, with D tentatively TRBD1 (6 bases). CDR3 protein: CASSVGQNTEAFF. The CDR3 bases are TGTGCCAGCAGCGTGGGACAGAACACTGAAGCTTTCTTT. The variable domain in full, completed from reference TRBV11-2 and TRBJ1-1, reads EAGVAQSPRYKIIEKRQSVAFWCNPISGHATLYWYQQILGQGPKLLIQFQNNGVVDDSQLPKDRFSAERLKGVDSTLKIQPAKLEDSAVYLCASSVGQNTEAFFGQGTRLTVV.